This T cell receptor (beta chain) was profiled in a study of T-cell reconstitution after alpha-beta-depleted transplantation in children. Preparing the TCRbeta library involved the use of unique molecular identifiers. A single record per CDR3 protein comes from TCRdb applying MiXCR to the PCR reads. The table has around 400,000 distinct CDR3 sequences, approximately 11% seen once; the top ten hold roughly 5%. The sample holds a few counts of this clonotype. Unmatched junction bases numbered 17, after V lost 6 bases and J lost 15 bases. The germline V gene has CDR1 SQVTM and CDR2 ANQGSEA. This CDR3 is built from 13 residues.

The sequence came from a human donor who donated a stem cell graft to a child with acute myeloid leukemia. The rearrangement uses TRBV29-1 and TRBJ2-1, with 7 bases aligning to TRBD2. The source was PBMCs from the stem cell graft donor, collected from the stem cell graft. CDR3 residues: CSVVGGSAGDGFF. DNA of the CDR3: TGCAGCGTCGTCGGTGGATCGGCGGGAGATGGGTTCTTC.